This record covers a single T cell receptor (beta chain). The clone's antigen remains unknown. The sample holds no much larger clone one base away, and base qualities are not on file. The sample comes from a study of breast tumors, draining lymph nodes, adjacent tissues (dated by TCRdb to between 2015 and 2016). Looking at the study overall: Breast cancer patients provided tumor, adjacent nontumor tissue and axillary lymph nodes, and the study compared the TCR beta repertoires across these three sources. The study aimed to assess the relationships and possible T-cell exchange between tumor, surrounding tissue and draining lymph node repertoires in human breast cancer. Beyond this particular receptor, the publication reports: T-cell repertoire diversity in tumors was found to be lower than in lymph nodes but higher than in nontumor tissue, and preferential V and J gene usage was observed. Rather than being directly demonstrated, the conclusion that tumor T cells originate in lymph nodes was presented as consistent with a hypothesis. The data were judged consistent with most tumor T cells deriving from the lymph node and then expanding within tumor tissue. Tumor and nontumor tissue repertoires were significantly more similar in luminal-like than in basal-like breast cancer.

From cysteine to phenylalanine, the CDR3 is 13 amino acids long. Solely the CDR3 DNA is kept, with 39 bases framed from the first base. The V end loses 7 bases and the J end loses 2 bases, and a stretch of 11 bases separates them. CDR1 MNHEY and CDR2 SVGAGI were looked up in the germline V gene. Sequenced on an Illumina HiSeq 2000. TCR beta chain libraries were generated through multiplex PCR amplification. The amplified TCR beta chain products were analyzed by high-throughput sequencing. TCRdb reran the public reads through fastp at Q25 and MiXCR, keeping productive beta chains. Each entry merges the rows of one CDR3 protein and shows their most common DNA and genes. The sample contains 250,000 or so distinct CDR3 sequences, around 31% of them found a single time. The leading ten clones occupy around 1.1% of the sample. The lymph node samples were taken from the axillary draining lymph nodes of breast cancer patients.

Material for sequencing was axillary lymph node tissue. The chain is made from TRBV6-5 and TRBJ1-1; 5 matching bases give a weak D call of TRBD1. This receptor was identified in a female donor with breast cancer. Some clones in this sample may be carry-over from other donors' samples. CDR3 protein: CASIGTVNTEAFF. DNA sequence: TGTGCCAGCATCGGGACGGTAAACACTGAAGCTTTCTTT.